This T cell receptor (beta chain) was recovered during a study of human T cells and chemical hapten exposure. Time point reported: healthy volunteer bleed at 2 weeks. The authors' total RNA extraction used unfractionated whole blood. Trimming removed 5 bases at V and 11 bases at J, with 14 bases between. Germline V gene data show CDR1 as SGHDN and CDR2 as FVKESK. This CDR3 has 12 residues. Points on this clonotype: Its antigen is currently unknown.

Regarding the study as a whole: TCRs whose frequency exceeded 1 in 1000 remained the same following DPC sensitization.

Unique molecular identifiers were attached to individual cDNA molecules within the library. TCRdb used MiXCR to reprocess the RACE reads, holding one entry per CDR3 protein. The table includes around 45,000 distinct CDR3 sequences, about 4.5% detected once. Sample: whole blood. V gene TRBV14 combines with J gene TRBJ2-3; D unclear. The source is a human donor in good health. Some clones in this sample may be carry-over from other donors' samples. The CDR3 reads CASSFRTRRQYF. In nucleotides, the CDR3 is TGTGCCAGCAGCTTTAGAACCCGAAGGCAGTATTTT.